This T cell receptor beta chain emerged from a study of control samples from healthy donors and cancer patients. Per the germline V gene, CDR1 is SGHVS and CDR2 is FQNEAQ. There are 15 residues in the CDR3. V was clipped by 1 base and J by 6 bases, with 12 bases between them. The assay was immunoSEQ multiplex PCR, and TCRdb's table has in-frame clones only and misses some. The sample holds some 110,000 clones, roughly 92% seen once. The sequencing sample was made of blood. The rearrangement joins TRBV7-8 to TRBJ1-4, with a tentative D call TRBD1 (6 bases). The source is a man aged 30 to 45 in good health. CDR3 DNA: TGTGCCAGCAGCTTAGGTCGGGGGGCAGATGAAAAACTGTTTTTT. Protein product: CASSLGRGADEKLFF.